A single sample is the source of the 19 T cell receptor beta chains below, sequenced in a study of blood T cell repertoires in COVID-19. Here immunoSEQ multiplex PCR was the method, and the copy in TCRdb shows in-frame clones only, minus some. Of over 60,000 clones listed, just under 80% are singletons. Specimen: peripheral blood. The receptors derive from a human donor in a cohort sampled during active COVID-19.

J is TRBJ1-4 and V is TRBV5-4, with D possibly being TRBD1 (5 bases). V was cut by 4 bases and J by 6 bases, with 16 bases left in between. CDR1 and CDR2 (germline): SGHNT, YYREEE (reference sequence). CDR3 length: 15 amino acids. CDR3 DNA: TGTGCCAGCAGCCCTGGAGGGCAGGGCGATGAAAAACTGTTTTTT. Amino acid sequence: CASSPGGQGDEKLFF.

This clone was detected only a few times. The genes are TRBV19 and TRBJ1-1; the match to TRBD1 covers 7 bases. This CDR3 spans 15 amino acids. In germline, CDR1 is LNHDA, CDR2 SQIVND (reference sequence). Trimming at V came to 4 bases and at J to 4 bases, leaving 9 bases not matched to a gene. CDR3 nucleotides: TGTGCCAGTAGTACGAGGACAGGAACGGTCACTGAAGCTTTCTTT. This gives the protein CASSTRTGTVTEAFF.

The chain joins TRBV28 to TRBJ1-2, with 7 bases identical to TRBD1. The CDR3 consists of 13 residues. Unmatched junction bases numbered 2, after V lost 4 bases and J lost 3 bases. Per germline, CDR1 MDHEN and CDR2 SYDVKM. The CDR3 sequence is CASSSGTDYGYTF. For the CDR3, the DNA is TGTGCCAGCAGTTCCGGGACAGACTATGGCTACACCTTC.

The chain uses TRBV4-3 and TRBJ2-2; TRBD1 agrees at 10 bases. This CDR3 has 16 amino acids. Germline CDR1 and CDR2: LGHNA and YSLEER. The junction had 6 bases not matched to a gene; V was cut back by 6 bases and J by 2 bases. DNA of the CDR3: TGCGCCAGCAGTCCCCGGGACAGGGGTAACACCGGGGAGCTGTTTTTT. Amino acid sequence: CASSPRDRGNTGELFF.

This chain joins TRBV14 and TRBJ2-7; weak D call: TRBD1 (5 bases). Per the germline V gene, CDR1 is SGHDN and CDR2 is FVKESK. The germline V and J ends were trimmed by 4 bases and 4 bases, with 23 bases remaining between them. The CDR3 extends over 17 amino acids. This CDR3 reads CASSRTASRAFGYEQYF. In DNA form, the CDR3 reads TGTGCCAGCAGCCGGACCGCTTCCAGGGCGTTTGGATACGAGCAGTACTTC.

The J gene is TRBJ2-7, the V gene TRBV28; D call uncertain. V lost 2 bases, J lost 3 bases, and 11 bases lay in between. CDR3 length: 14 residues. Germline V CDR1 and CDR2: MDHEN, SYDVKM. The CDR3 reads CASSLVQIHYEQYF. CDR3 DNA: TGTGCCAGCAGTTTAGTACAGATTCACTACGAGCAGTACTTC.

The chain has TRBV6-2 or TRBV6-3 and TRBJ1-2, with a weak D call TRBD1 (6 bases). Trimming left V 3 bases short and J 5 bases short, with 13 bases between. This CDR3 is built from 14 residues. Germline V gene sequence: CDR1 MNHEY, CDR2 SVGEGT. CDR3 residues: CASSYSGGRYGYTF. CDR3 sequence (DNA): TGTGCCAGCAGTTATTCGGGGGGCCGATATGGCTACACCTTC.

CDR3 amino acids: CAISGGQGRNTGELFF. CDR3 coding DNA: TGTGCCATCAGTGGCGGACAGGGGAGGAACACCGGGGAGCTGTTTTTT. The rearrangement links TRBV10-3 to TRBJ2-2; 9 bases align to TRBD1. CDR3 length: 16 amino acids. Germline CDR1 reads ENHRY; CDR2 reads SYGVKD. V was clipped by 4 bases and J by 1 base; unmatched bases: 4.

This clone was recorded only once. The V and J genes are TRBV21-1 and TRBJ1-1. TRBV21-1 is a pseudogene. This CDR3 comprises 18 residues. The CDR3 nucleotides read TGTGCCAGCAGCAAATGGGTGACTTACAAGTTAAATGGCACTGAAGCTTTCTTT. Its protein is CASSKWVTYKLNGTEAFF.

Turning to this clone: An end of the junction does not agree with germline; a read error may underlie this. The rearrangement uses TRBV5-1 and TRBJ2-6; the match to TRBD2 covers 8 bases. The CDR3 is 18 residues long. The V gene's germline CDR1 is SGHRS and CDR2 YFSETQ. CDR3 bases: TGCGCCAGCAGTTTGGTGGCGGGGGGTAATATCGGGGCCAACGTCCTGACTTTC. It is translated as CASSLVAGGNIGANVLTF.

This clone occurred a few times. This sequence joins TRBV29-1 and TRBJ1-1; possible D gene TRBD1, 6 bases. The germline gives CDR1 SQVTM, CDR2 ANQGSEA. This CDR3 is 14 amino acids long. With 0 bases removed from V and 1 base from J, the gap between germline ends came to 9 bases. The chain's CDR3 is CSVEEGTTNTEAFF. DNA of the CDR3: TGCAGCGTTGAAGAGGGGACAACGAACACTGAAGCTTTCTTT.

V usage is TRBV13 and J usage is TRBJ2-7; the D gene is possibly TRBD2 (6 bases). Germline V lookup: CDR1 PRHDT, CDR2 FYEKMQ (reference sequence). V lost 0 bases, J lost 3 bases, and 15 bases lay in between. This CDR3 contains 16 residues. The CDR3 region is CASSLGATRKFYEQYF. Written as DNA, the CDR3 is TGTGCCAGCAGCTTAGGAGCGACTAGAAAATTCTACGAGCAGTACTTC.

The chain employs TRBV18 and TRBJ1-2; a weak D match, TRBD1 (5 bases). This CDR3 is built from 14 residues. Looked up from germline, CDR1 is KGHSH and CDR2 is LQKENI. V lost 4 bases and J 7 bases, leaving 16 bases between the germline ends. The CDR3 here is CASSHDGGSGGYTF. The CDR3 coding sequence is TGTGCCAGCTCACACGACGGGGGTTCAGGTGGCTACACCTTC.

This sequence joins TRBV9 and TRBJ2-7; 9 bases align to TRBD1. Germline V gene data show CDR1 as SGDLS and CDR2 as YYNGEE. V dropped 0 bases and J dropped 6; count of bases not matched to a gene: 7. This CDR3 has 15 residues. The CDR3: CASSVGVTGGFEQYF. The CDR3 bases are TGTGCCAGCAGCGTAGGAGTGACAGGGGGATTCGAGCAGTACTTC.

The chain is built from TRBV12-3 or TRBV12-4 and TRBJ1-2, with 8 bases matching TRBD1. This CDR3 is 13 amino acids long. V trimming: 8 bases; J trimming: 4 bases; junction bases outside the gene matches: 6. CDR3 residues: CASLRTGSYGYTF. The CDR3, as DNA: TGTGCCAGCCTTCGGACAGGGTCCTATGGCTACACCTTC.

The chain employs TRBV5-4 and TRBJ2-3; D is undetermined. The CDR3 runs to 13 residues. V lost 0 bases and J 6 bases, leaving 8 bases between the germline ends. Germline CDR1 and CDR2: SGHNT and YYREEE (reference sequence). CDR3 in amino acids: CASSLVFSDTQYF. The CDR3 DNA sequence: TGTGCCAGCAGCTTGGTTTTCTCGGATACGCAGTATTTT.

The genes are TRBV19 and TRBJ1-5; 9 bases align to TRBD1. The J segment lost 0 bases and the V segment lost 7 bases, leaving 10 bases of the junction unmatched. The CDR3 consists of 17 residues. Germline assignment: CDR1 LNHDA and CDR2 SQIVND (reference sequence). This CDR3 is CASTSTGTGLSNQPQHF. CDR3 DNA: TGTGCCAGTACTTCTACCGGGACAGGGCTTAGCAATCAGCCCCAGCATTTT.

In DNA form, the CDR3 reads TGTGCCAGCAGTTCCCTCGGGACAGGGTCTATCGACACTGAAGCTTTCTTT. Protein: CASSSLGTGSIDTEAFF. The genes are TRBV6-2 or TRBV6-3 and TRBJ1-1; 9 bases match TRBD1. Germline values: CDR1 MNHEY, CDR2 SVGEGT. The CDR3 runs 17 residues. Trimming cost V 4 bases and J 3 bases; bases outside gene matches: 12.

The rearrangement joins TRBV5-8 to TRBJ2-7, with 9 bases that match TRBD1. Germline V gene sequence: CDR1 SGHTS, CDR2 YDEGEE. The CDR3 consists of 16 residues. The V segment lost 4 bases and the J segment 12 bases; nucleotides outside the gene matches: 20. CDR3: CASSRVPGTGPTAWYF. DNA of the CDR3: TGTGCCAGCAGCCGCGTTCCCGGGACAGGGCCCACTGCGTGGTACTTC.